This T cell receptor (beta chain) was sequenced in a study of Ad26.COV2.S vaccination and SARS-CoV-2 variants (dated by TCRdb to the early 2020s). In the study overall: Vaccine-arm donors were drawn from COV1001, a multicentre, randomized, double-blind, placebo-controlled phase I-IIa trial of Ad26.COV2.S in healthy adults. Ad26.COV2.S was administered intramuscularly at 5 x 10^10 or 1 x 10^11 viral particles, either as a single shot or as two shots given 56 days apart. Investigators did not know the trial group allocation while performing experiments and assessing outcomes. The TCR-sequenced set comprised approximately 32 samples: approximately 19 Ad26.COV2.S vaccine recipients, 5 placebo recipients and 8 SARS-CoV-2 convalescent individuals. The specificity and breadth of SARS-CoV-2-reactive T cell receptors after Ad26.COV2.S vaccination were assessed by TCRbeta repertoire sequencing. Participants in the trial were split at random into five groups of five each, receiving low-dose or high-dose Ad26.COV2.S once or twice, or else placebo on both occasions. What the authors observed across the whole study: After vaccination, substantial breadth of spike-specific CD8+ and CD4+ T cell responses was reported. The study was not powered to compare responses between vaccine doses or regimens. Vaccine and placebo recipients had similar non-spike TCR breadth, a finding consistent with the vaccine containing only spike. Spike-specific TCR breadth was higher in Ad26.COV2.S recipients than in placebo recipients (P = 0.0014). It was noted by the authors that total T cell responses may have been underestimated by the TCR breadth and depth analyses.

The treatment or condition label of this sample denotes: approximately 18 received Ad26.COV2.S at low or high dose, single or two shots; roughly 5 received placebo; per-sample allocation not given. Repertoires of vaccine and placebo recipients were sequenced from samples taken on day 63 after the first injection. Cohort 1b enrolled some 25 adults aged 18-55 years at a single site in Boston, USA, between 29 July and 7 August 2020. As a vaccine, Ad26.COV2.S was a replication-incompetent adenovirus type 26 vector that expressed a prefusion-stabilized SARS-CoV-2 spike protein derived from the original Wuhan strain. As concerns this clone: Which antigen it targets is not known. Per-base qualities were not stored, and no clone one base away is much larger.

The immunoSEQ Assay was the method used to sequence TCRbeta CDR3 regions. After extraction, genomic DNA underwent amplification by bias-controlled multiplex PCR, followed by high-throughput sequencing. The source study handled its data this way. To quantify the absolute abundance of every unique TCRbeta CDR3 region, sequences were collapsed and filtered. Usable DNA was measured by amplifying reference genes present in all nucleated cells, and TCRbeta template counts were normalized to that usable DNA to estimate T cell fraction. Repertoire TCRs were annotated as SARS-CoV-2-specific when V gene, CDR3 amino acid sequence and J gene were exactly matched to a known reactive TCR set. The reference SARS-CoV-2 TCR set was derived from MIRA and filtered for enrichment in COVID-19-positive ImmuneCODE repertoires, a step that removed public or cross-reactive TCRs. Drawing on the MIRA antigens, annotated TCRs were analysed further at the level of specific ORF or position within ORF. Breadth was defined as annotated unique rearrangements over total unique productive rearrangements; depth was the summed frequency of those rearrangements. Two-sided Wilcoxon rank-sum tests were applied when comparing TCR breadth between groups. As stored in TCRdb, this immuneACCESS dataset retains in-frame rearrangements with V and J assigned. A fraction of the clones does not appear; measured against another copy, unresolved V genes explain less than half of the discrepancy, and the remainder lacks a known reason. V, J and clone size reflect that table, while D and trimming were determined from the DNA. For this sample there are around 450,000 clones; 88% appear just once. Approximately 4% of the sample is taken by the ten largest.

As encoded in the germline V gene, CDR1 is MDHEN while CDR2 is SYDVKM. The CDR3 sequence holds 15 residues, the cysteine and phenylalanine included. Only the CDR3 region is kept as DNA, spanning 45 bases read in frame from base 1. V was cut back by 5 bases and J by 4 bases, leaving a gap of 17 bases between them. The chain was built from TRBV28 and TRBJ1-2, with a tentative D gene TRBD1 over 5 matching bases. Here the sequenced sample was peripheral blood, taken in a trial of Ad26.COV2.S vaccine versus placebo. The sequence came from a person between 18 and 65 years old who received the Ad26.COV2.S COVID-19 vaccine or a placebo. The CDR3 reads CASSRSSRGLYGYTF. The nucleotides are TGTGCCAGCAGTCGATCCTCTCGGGGCCTCTATGGCTACACCTTC.